The 3 T cell receptor beta chains below were found in one sample sequenced in a study of blood T cell repertoires in COVID-19 (dated by TCRdb to the early 2020s). Libraries were built with the immunoSEQ multiplex PCR assay. This immuneACCESS table, as held by TCRdb, lists in-frame sequences with V and J called but not all clones. Of the missing ones, under half trace to an unresolved V gene in checked studies; the others have no known cause. Counted in this sample were 310,000 or so clones; around 85% of them appeared once. The ten largest clones add up to 6% to 6.5% of the sample. Material for sequencing was PBMCs or T cells enriched from blood (not recorded which). These receptors all stem from a woman aged 40 to 49 who had recovered from COVID-19.

CDR3 sequence: CASSRGLAGISYNEQFF. The DNA of the CDR3 is TGTGCCAGCAGCCGAGGACTAGCGGGGATCTCCTACAATGAGCAGTTCTTC. The rearrangement uses TRBV28 and TRBJ2-1, with 12 bases matching TRBD2. Germline CDR1 reads MDHEN; CDR2 reads SYDVKM. The CDR3 is 17 residues long. The J segment lost 0 bases and the V segment lost 6 bases, leaving 6 bases of the junction unmatched.

The chain combines TRBV9 with TRBJ2-1; TRBD2 matches at 7 bases. The CDR3 runs 16 residues. The germline CDR1 and CDR2 sequences are SGDLS and YYNGEE. V dropped 0 bases and J dropped 7; count of bases not matched to a gene: 10. As DNA, the CDR3 is TGTGCCAGCAGCGTAGTTGGGGGGAGGGCCTCGAATGAGCAGTTCTTC. Its translation: CASSVVGGRASNEQFF.

This chain joins TRBV21-1 and TRBJ2-1; whether TRBD2, the table's D call, matches the DNA was not checked. TRBV21-1 is a known pseudogene. The CDR3 consists of 18 residues. In nucleotides, the CDR3 is TGTGCCAGCAGCTCACACTGGACTAGCGGGAGGAAGGGGGATGAGCAGTTCTTC. It is translated as CASSSHWTSGRKGDEQFF.